This TCR beta chain is drawn from a study of blood T cell repertoires in COVID-19. The overall study: Sample material is recorded as cDNA or gDNA derived from T cells, B-cell-depleted T cells, or PBMCs.

Germline CDR1 is MNHNS and CDR2 is SASEGT. The V end was cut by 2 bases, the J end by 9 bases, with 11 bases between. This CDR3 contains 13 residues. The Seattle patients joined while their infection was active and were tracked longitudinally afterward. Some clones are missing from TCRdb's copy, which holds only in-frame ones; the method was immunoSEQ multiplex PCR. The sample includes 200,000 to 250,000 clones, roughly 91% seen only once; the top ten take around 0.86%. V and J are TRBV6-1 and TRBJ1-5; D might be TRBD1 (6 bases). Sequenced material: peripheral blood. The TCR was taken from a man under 40 with COVID-19, enrolled during active disease. CDR3 loop: CASSETLQGPQHF. Here the CDR3 DNA reads TGTGCCAGCAGTGAAACCCTACAGGGGCCCCAGCATTTT.